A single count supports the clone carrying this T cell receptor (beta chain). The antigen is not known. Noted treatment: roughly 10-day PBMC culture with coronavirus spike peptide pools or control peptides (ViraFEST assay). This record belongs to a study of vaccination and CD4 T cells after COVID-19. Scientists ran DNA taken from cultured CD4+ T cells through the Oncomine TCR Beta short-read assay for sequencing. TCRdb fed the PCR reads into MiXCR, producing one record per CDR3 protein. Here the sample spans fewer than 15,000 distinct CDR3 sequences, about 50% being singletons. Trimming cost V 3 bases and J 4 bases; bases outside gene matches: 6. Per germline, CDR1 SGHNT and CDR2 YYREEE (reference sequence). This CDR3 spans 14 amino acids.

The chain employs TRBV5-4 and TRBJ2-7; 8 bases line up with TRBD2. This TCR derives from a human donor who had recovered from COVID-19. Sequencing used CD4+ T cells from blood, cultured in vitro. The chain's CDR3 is CASSSQAGVYEQYF. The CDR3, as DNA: TGTGCCAGCAGCTCCCAAGCGGGAGTGTACGAGCAGTACTTC.